These 29 T cell receptor beta chains came from one sample sequenced in a study of post-analysis software for immune sequencing data. Study-level findings and limits: The five TRBV segments detected at higher frequency in patients than in controls included TRBV5-6, TRBV5-1 and TRBV20-1.

The authors incorporated unique molecular identifiers into the TCR beta cDNA libraries. TCRdb analysed the PCR reads with MiXCR anew, one entry per CDR3 protein. Counted here are some 700,000 distinct CDR3 sequences, roughly three fifths occurring once; the ten biggest clones make up about 11%. Antigens for these TCRs are unknown. Specimen: blood. Receptors were obtained from a girl between 2 and 10 years old with multiple sclerosis.

The V and J genes are TRBV28 and TRBJ2-1; D is unresolved. V was cut by 6 bases and J by 10 bases, with 22 bases left in between. Germline-derived CDR1 and CDR2 are MDHEN and SYDVKM. The CDR3 spans 15 residues. The CDR3 is CASSSSRAGPWEQFF. The CDR3 DNA reads TGTGCCAGCAGCTCCTCGAGAGCAGGACCGTGGGAGCAGTTCTTC.

This clonotype appeared once. This chain connects TRBV6-2 or TRBV6-3 to TRBJ2-1; 8 nucleotides agree with TRBD1. Looked up from germline, CDR1 is MNHEY and CDR2 is SVGEGT. This CDR3 has 14 residues. V lost 6 bases and J lost 6; bases outside the gene matches: 7. CDR3: CASSALQGVNEQFF. For the CDR3, the DNA is TGTGCCAGCAGCGCCCTACAGGGGGTCAATGAGCAGTTCTTC.

The genes are TRBV11-3 and TRBJ2-4; unclear D gene. In germline, CDR1 is SGHNT, CDR2 YENEEA. Trimming shortened V by 5 bases and J by 0 bases, and 14 bases separated the two germline ends. The CDR3 has 16 amino acids. CDR3 coding DNA: TGTGCCAGCAGCCCTAACAACCAGCTAGCCAAAAACATTCAGTACTTC. Amino acid sequence: CASSPNNQLAKNIQYF.

The chain is built from TRBV6-5 and TRBJ2-7, with D possibly matching TRBD1 (6 bases). Trimming took 2 bases from V and 0 from J, leaving 8 bases between them. Germline V gene sequence: CDR1 MNHEY, CDR2 SVGAGI. The CDR3 contains 14 residues. The CDR3 nucleotides read TGTGCCAGCAGTTACGGGGGCACCTCCTACGAGCAGTACTTC. Protein: CASSYGGTSYEQYF.

V and J are TRBV5-1 and TRBJ1-1; D not certain. V was trimmed by 4 bases and J by 0 bases, leaving 13 bases between them. The CDR3 spans 15 residues. The germline V gene has CDR1 SGHRS and CDR2 YFSETQ. The CDR3 loop is CASSLNSGMNTEAFF. In DNA, the CDR3 is TGCGCCAGCAGCCTTAACTCAGGCATGAACACTGAAGCTTTCTTT.

The rearrangement uses TRBV5-1 and TRBJ2-1, with a possible D match to TRBD1 (5 bases). The germline CDR1 and CDR2 sequences are SGHRS and YFSETQ. V was trimmed by 2 bases and J by 7 bases, leaving 7 bases between them. There are 12 residues in the CDR3. The CDR3 DNA reads TGCGCCAGCAGCTTTAAGGGGAATGAGCAGTTCTTC. Protein sequence: CASSFKGNEQFF. The variable domain in full, with the rest retrieved from reference TRBV5-1 and TRBJ2-1, is KAGVTQTPRYLIKTRGQQVTLSCSPISGHRSVSWYQQTPGQGLQFLFEYFSETQRNKGNFPGRFSGRQFSNSRSEMNVSTLELGDSALYLCASSFKGNEQFFGPGTRLTVL.

This CDR3 is CASSHPGIYNEQFF. The CDR3 DNA follows: TGTGCCAGCAGCCATCCGGGCATATACAATGAGCAGTTCTTC. V is TRBV3-1 and J is TRBJ2-1, with no clear D. Trimming shortened V by 3 bases and J by 4 bases, and 10 bases separated the two germline ends. CDR3 size: 14 residues. Germline CDR1 reads LGHDT; CDR2 reads YNNKEL (reference sequence).

This chain joins TRBV5-1 and TRBJ1-2; tentative D call: TRBD1 (5 bases). V dropped 0 bases and J dropped 3 bases, with 9 bases sitting between them. Per germline, CDR1 SGHRS and CDR2 YFSETQ. The CDR3 contains 14 residues. This CDR3 is CASSLVGRDYGYTF. CDR3 in DNA: TGCGCCAGCAGCTTGGTTGGCAGGGACTATGGCTACACCTTC.

DNA for the CDR3: TGTGCCACCAGCAGCTTTATAGGTACGGGGGAGACCCAGTACTTC. This sequence encodes CATSSFIGTGETQYF. The J gene is TRBJ2-5, the V gene TRBV15; possibly TRBD2 for D (5 bases). The CDR3 loop spans 15 amino acids. Germline V gene sequence: CDR1 LNHNV, CDR2 YYDKDF (reference sequence). The V end lost 3 bases, the J end lost 5 bases, and 16 bases lay between the germline ends.

The chain couples TRBV29-1 to TRBJ2-1; 7 positions match TRBD2. The germline gives CDR1 SQVTM, CDR2 ANQGSEA. The CDR3 is 15 amino acids. V was clipped by 4 bases and J by 3 bases; unmatched bases: 9. CDR3 residues: CSVVSLAGSYNEQFF. CDR3 sequence (DNA): TGCAGCGTTGTCAGTTTAGCGGGCAGCTACAATGAGCAGTTCTTC.

The chain carries TRBV4-1 and TRBJ2-1; D unclear. The germline V and J ends were trimmed by 2 bases and 4 bases, with 12 bases remaining between them. From germline, CDR1 is MGHRA and CDR2 YSYEKL. There are 15 residues in the CDR3. The CDR3 protein is CASSQRQVSYNEQFF. As DNA, the CDR3 is TGCGCCAGCAGCCAACGACAAGTTTCGTACAATGAGCAGTTCTTC.

The gene calls are TRBV15 and TRBJ1-3, with D possibly being TRBD1 (5 bases). The V gene lost 5 bases and the J gene lost 0 bases, with 14 bases spanning the gap. This CDR3 spans 16 amino acids. CDR1 and CDR2 (germline): LNHNV, YYDKDF (reference sequence). In DNA, the CDR3 is TGTGCCACCAGCCAACGGACACCTACCTCTGGAAACACCATATATTTT. This sequence encodes CATSQRTPTSGNTIYF.

This chain uses TRBV12-3 or TRBV12-4 with TRBJ2-1; 7 positions match TRBD2. The CDR3 runs 12 residues. The trim removed 0 bases at V and 14 bases at J, leaving 4 bases unmatched. CDR3 coding DNA: TGTGCCAGCAGTTTAGCGAGGACTAGTAAGTTCTTC. Translated: CASSLARTSKFF.

This clonotype was seen only a few times. This chain joins TRBV29-1 and TRBJ2-1, with D possibly called TRBD1 or TRBD2 (5 bases each). With 0 bases removed from V and 4 bases from J, the gap between germline ends came to 10 bases. Per germline, CDR1 SQVTM and CDR2 ANQGSEA. This CDR3 spans 14 amino acids. The CDR3 sequence is CSVEDTWGYNEQFF. Written as DNA, the CDR3 is TGCAGCGTTGAAGATACATGGGGGTACAATGAGCAGTTCTTC.

The count of this clonotype is one. The rearrangement uses TRBV21-1 and TRBJ2-7; the D segment call TRBD2 is taken from the table without a DNA check. TRBV21-1 is a pseudogene locus. The CDR3 length is 17 residues. CDR3 in amino acids: CASRTTGESPRYCEQYF. CDR3 sequence (DNA): TGTGCCAGCAGAACCACCGGCGAAAGTCCCAGGTATTGCGAGCAGTACTTC.

The V and J genes are TRBV7-9 and TRBJ1-5, with D unresolved. V lost 8 bases, J lost 11 bases, and 10 bases lay in between. CDR1 SEHNR and CDR2 FQNEAQ come from the germline V gene (reference sequence). This CDR3 is built from 10 residues. CDR3 loop: CASPGHSQHF. The CDR3 DNA reads TGTGCCAGCCCTGGTCATTCCCAGCATTTT.

This clonotype was found once. The genes are TRBV20-1 and TRBJ1-1; the D gene is possibly TRBD1 (5 bases). The germline gives CDR1 DFQATT, CDR2 SNEGSKA (reference sequence). The V gene lost 1 base and the J gene lost 1 base, with 13 bases spanning the gap. The CDR3 consists of 15 residues. The CDR3 spells CSARVPLRGNTEAFF. As DNA, the CDR3 is TGCAGTGCTAGAGTGCCATTGAGGGGGAACACTGAAGCTTTCTTT.

The chain uses TRBV11-2 and TRBJ2-5; D is undetermined. The germline V gene has CDR1 SGHAT and CDR2 FQNNGV. CDR3 length equals 12 residues. V was cut by 6 bases and J by 4 bases, with 9 bases left in between. CDR3 DNA sequence: TGTGCCAGCAGACGACTCGGAGAGACCCAGTACTTC. Its translation: CASRRLGETQYF.

CDR3 region: CSVEVTNQETQYF. The CDR3 DNA reads TGCAGCGTTGAAGTGACTAACCAAGAGACCCAGTACTTC. The chain employs TRBV29-1 and TRBJ2-5, with a possible D match to TRBD2 (5 bases). From germline, CDR1 is SQVTM and CDR2 ANQGSEA. This CDR3 region has 13 residues. V lost 1 base and J 0 bases, leaving 6 bases between the germline ends.

V and J are TRBV5-1 and TRBJ2-1; TRBD2 aligns across 11 bases. V shed 1 base, J shed 9 bases, and the junction held 3 bases outside the gene matches. CDR3 size: 14 residues. The germline V gene has CDR1 SGHRS and CDR2 YFSETQ. CDR3 nucleotides: TGCGCCAGCAGCTTGAGTCTAGCGGGAGGTGAGCAGTTCTTC. Residues: CASSLSLAGGEQFF.

This clonotype appeared a few times. J is TRBJ2-5 and V is TRBV29-1; tentatively, D is TRBD1 (6 bases). Germline CDR1 SQVTM, CDR2 ANQGSEA. Between the trimmed V and J ends, which lost 5 bases and 0 bases, there was a span of 13 bases. The CDR3 length is 14 residues. The DNA of the CDR3 is TGCAGCGTTCCAGGGACATTGTACCAAGAGACCCAGTACTTC. This sequence encodes CSVPGTLYQETQYF.

This clonotype was seen only once. The rearrangement uses TRBV7-6 and TRBJ2-1; 11 nucleotides match TRBD2. J was trimmed by 2 bases and V by 1 base; bases with no gene match: 10. CDR3 length: 19 amino acids. In germline, CDR1 is SGHVS, CDR2 FNYEAQ. CDR3 region: CASSLVKLAGGAAYNEQFF. For the CDR3, the DNA is TGTGCCAGCAGCTTAGTGAAGCTAGCGGGAGGTGCGGCCTACAATGAGCAGTTCTTC.

In this sample, this clonotype turned up a few times. This chain connects TRBV10-3 to TRBJ2-1; D possibly corresponds to TRBD2 (6 bases). The CDR3 contains 17 residues. Trimming stripped 10 bases from V and 2 bases from J, with 24 bases between. Germline lookup yields CDR1 ENHRY and CDR2 SYGVKD. CDR3 protein: CATTGDLSGTTYNEQFF. The DNA of the CDR3 is TGTGCCACCACGGGGGATTTGTCGGGAACCACCTACAATGAGCAGTTCTTC.

CDR3 sequence: CSVEGDRGYNEQFF. DNA of the CDR3: TGCAGCGTTGAAGGGGACAGGGGCTACAATGAGCAGTTCTTC. This chain links TRBV29-1 with TRBJ2-1; 10 bases line up with TRBD1. CDR1 and CDR2 (germline): SQVTM, ANQGSEA. The V gene end was trimmed by 1 base and the J gene end by 3 bases; junction bases not matched to a gene: 0. The CDR3 extends over 14 amino acids.

This clonotype has more than one count but fewer than ten. CDR3 in amino acids: CASSDGRSSTDTQYF. DNA of the CDR3: TGCGCCAGCAGTGATGGGCGATCTAGCACAGATACGCAGTATTTT. The chain links TRBV10-1 to TRBJ2-3; D gene unclear. Trimming removed 3 bases from V and 0 bases from J, with 10 bases in between. CDR3 size: 15 residues. Germline assignment: CDR1 WNHNN and CDR2 SYGVQD (reference sequence).

This chain uses TRBV20-1 with TRBJ2-1; D is possibly TRBD2 (6 bases). Trimming shortened V by 3 bases and J by 9 bases, and 12 bases separated the two germline ends. CDR1 DFQATT and CDR2 SNEGSKA come from the germline V gene (reference sequence). The CDR3 extends over 12 amino acids. The CDR3 DNA reads as TGCAGTGCTAGGCCGACTAGTACTGAGCAGTTCTTC. Protein: CSARPTSTEQFF.

This clonotype has a handful of counts. J is TRBJ2-1 and V is TRBV6-1; 7 nucleotides line up with TRBD1. The CDR3 is made up of 14 amino acids. V shed 5 bases, J shed 8 bases, and the junction held 9 bases outside the gene matches. The V gene's germline CDR1 is MNHNS and CDR2 SASEGT. This CDR3 reads CASSTYKGAYEQFF. CDR3 nucleotides: TGTGCCAGCAGTACCTACAAGGGGGCCTATGAGCAGTTCTTC.

The chain uses TRBV20-1 and TRBJ1-2; D gene uncertain. The CDR3 has 14 amino acids. V was clipped by 0 bases and J by 8 bases, with 16 bases between them. The germline gives CDR1 DFQATT, CDR2 SNEGSKA (reference sequence). The CDR3 DNA is TGCAGTGCTAGAGAAGACGGCCGGATTGAGGGCTACACCTTC. It translates to CSAREDGRIEGYTF.

The J gene is TRBJ2-7, the V gene TRBV12-3 or TRBV12-4, with TRBD1 as a possible D gene (6 bases). Trimming took off 3 bases at V and 1 base at J, with 13 bases between the two ends. CDR3 length: 15 amino acids. This chain's CDR3 is CASSFFGRGSYEQYF. The CDR3 DNA reads TGTGCCAGCAGTTTTTTCGGCAGGGGATCCTACGAGCAGTACTTC.